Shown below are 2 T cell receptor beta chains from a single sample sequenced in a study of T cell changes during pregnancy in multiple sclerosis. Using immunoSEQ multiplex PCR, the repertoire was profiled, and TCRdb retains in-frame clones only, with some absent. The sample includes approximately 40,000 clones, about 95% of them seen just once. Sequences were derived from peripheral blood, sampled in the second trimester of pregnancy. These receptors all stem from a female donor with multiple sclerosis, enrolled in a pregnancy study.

CDR3 nucleotide sequence: TGTGCCAGCAGCTTGAAGCCCCCCGGGGCTGAAGCTTTCTTT. It is translated as CASSLKPPGAEAFF. This rearrangement joins TRBV5-4 to TRBJ1-1; no clear D. This CDR3 is 14 amino acids long. Germline V CDR1 and CDR2: SGHNT, YYREEE (reference sequence). The V end lost 1 base, the J end lost 6 bases, and 13 bases lay between the germline ends.

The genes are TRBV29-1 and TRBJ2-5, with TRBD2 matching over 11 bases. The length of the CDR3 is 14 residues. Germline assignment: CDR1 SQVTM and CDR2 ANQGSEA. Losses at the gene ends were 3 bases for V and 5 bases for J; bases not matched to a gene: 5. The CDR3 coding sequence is TGCAGCGTTGATAGCGGGGGGGCCGGGGAGACCCAGTACTTC. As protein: CSVDSGGAGETQYF.